This TCR beta chain was recorded in a study of T cell responses to AZD1222 COVID-19 vaccine listed by TCRdb under 2021. At the level of the whole study: TCR sequencing was performed for more than 230 trial participants, of whom around 200 were given two doses of AZD1222 and approximately 25 were given two doses of MenACWY control vaccine. Trial participants were enrolled by age into subgroups of 18-55, 56-69 and 70-plus years, and roughly 150, 30 and 60 TCR-sequenced participants, respectively, were included in these subgroups. What the authors observed across the whole study: The 56-69-year group was small, and its depth increase did not reach significance, likely because of low power. Because no samples from the day 14 peak response were available, repertoires could be characterized only after the peak T cell response. Conclusions about previously exposed vaccinees are limited because only six or seven AZD1222 recipients were SARS-CoV-2 seropositive at baseline. Reportedly, almost half of the unique spike-specific TCRs recognized epitopes lying outside the regions that are mutated in the B.1.351 and B.1.1.7 variants. A significant rise in spike-specific TCR breadth and depth was observed after two AZD1222 doses relative to day 0 and relative to MenACWY recipients. Participants were mostly white British and included more females than males, and it was suggested by the authors that clonal diversity may have been underestimated. The vaccine-associated CD4 TCRs covered the entire spike protein, and the dominant responses fell in regions 160-218 and 743-854.

A word on this clone: No cognate antigen has been identified for it. Per-base quality was not reported, and no clone a single base away is much larger than it.

The CDR3 regions of human TCRbeta chains were analyzed by immunosequencing. The original methods were these. TCRs in the repertoires were matched against a reference library of SARS-CoV-2-specific TCRs that had been generated with the MIRA antigen-specificity platform. Breadth was defined as the fraction of unique TCRs that were SARS-CoV-2-associated. Depth was defined as the fraction of total T cells that were SARS-CoV-2-associated. Using the MIRA data, each spike-specific TCR was mapped to the spike region that the TCR reacts to and placed in a CD4 or CD8 class. Log10-transformed breadth and depth values were compared by one-way ANOVA with Sidak's multiple comparisons tests. TCRdb stores this immuneACCESS table with in-frame sequences only. Part of the clones is absent; in the studies checked, under half of the shortfall reflects unresolved V genes, and no reason is known for the rest. The DNA gave D and trimming, while V, J and clone size come from that table. The table for this sample lists tens of thousands of clones; 79% of them were counted only once. Of the sample, approximately 20% is held by the ten largest clones.

The CDR3 has 15 amino acids, counting the end cysteine and phenylalanine. Only CDR3 DNA is held: 45 bases, read in frame from base 1. The germline V gene yields SGHRS for CDR1 and YFSETQ for CDR2. Relative to germline, V is 2 bases shorter and J is 1 base shorter, with 10 bases between their ends. The label giving this sample's time point can be read as: baseline before first vaccination. The treatment or condition label, read with the paper, signifies: meningococcal conjugate vaccine given as trial control. Vaccinee samples were obtained from the UK trials COV001 and COV002, which included a single-blind randomized controlled phase 2/3 trial of AZD1222 (ChAdOx1 nCoV-19) in healthy adults. Trial participant PBMC samples were collected at day 0 and day 28 after the second dose for TCRbeta chain sequencing.

The rearrangement combines TRBV5-1 with TRBJ2-1, with a tentative D gene TRBD2 over 5 matching bases. The sequence was obtained from an adult in good health. This sample comprised peripheral blood, obtained on day 0 of MenACWY control vaccination. The bases are TGCGCCAGCAGCTTCGGCGGGCCGTCCTACAATGAGCAGTTCTTC. Its product reads: CASSFGGPSYNEQFF.